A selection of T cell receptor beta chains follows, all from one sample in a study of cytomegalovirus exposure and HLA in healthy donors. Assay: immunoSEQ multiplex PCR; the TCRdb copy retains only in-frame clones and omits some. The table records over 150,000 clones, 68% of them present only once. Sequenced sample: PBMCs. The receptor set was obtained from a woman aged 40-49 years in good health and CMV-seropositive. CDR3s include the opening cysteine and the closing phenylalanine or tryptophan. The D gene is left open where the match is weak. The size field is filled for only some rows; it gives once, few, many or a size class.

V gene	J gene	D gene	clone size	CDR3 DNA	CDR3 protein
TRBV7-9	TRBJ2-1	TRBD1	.	TGTGCCAGCAACGGGGACAGGGGCTTCCCAAACGATGAGCAGTTCTTC	CASNGDRGFPNDEQFF
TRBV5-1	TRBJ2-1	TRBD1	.	TGCGCCAGCAGCGCCCAGCCGGGACAGGGGGGGGTGGGTGAGCAGTTCTTC	CASSAQPGQGGVGEQFF
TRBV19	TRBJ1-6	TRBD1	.	TGTGCCAGTAGTCCGACAGGGCACCTTTCACCCCTCAACTTT	CASSPTGHLSPLNF
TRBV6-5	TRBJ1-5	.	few	TGTGCCAGCAGTTACGGGGGCAGAAATCAGCCCCAGCATTTT	CASSYGGRNQPQHF
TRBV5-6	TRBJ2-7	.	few	TGTGCCAGCAGCTTGGTGGCGGGATCGACGGGAGAGCAGTACTTC	CASSLVAGSTGEQYF
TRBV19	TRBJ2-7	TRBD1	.	TGTGCCAGTAGGGGGGGACAGGGCAGGACCTACGAGCAGTACTTC	CASRGGQGRTYEQYF
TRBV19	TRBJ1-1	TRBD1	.	TGTGCCAGTAGCCGAAAGACAGGGGCAATGAACACTGAAGCTTTCTTT	CASSRKTGAMNTEAFF
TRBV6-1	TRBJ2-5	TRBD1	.	TGTGCCAGCGGAGACAGGGGGGGAGGAGAGACCCAGTACTTC	CASGDRGGGETQYF
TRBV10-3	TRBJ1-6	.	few	TGTGCCATCAAGACAGTTAGGAATGATTCACCCCTCCACTTT	CAIKTVRNDSPLHF
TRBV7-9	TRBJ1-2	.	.	TGTGCCAGCAGCTCCGAATTAACAACCTATGGCTACACCTTC	CASSSELTTYGYTF
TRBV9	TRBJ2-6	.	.	TGTGCCAGCAGCGAAAAAGGGCAGGGTAGGGCCAACGTCCTGACTTTC	CASSEKGQGRANVLTF
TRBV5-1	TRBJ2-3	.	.	TGCGCCAGCAGCAATCGACTAGATCCGCAGTATTTT	CASSNRLDPQYF
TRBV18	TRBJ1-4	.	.	TGTGCCAGCTCACCAATGGTTTCGGCTAATGAAAAACTGTTTTTT	CASSPMVSANEKLFF
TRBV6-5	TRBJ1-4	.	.	TGTGCCAGCAGGAGAGAAAGAACTGAAAAACTGTTTTTT	CASRRERTEKLFF